Listed below are T cell receptor beta chains from one sample, sequenced in a study of chemoradiotherapy in HPV16-positive cancers. The data were produced by immunoSEQ multiplex PCR, yet TCRdb's version contains in-frame clones alone and is incomplete. The profile covers approximately 15,000 clones, with 65% to 75% appearing a single time and roughly a tenth taken by the ten largest. Sampling was done from a patient who underwent chemoradiotherapy. Every receptor here comes from a human donor with HPV-associated anogenital cancer. Both conserved end residues are part of each CDR3. The D gene is left open where the match is weak. Some rows have no size entry. The others give once, few or many, or a class for an expanded clone.

size	V	J	D	CDR3	DNA
few	TRBV19	TRBJ1-5	TRBD1	CASSSRTGSFSNQPQHF	TGTGCCAGTAGTTCCCGGACAGGTAGCTTTAGCAATCAGCCCCAGCATTTT
-	TRBV7-9	TRBJ2-7	TRBD2	CASSSHLTSGRSEQYF	TGTGCCAGCAGCTCCCACCTAACTAGCGGGAGATCCGAGCAGTACTTC
few	TRBV9	TRBJ2-1	-	CASSGASGGEAQEQFF	TGTGCCAGCAGCGGGGCTTCTGGCGGGGAGGCCCAAGAGCAGTTCTTC
-	TRBV5-4	TRBJ1-3	-	CASSLQGLSGNTIYF	TGTGCCAGCAGCTTACAGGGCCTCTCTGGAAACACCATATATTTT
few	TRBV19	TRBJ1-3	-	CASSIQGTNTIYF	TGTGCCAGTAGTATTCAGGGAACCAACACCATATATTTT
-	TRBV5-1	TRBJ2-1	-	CASSLAGAYNEQFF	TGCGCCAGCAGCTTGGCGGGAGCTTACAATGAGCAGTTCTTC
-	TRBV5-1	TRBJ1-1	-	CASSFGSGTDTEAFF	TGCGCCAGCAGCTTCGGTTCCGGAACGGACACTGAAGCTTTCTTT
-	TRBV18	TRBJ1-3	-	CASSPGFAGNTIYF	TGTGCCAGCTCGCCAGGGTTCGCTGGAAACACCATATATTTT
once	TRBV7-9	TRBJ2-3	-	CASSLSGFTDTQYF	TGTGCCAGCAGCCTCAGCGGGTTCACAGATACGCAGTATTTT
-	TRBV28	TRBJ2-7	TRBD1	CASSRDRGREQYF	TGTGCCAGCAGTCGAGACAGGGGTCGAGAGCAGTACTTC
-	TRBV7-6	TRBJ2-1	-	CASSLAAGWGYNEQFF	TGTGCCAGCAGCTTAGCTGCGGGGTGGGGTTACAATGAGCAGTTCTTC
-	TRBV11-2	TRBJ2-3	-	CASSRLTFLPGSF	TGTGCCAGCAGCCGTCTGACTTTTTTGCCCGGCAGTTTT
-	TRBV10-3	TRBJ2-1	-	CAILTEMIPEQFF	TGTGCCATCTTAACAGAGATGATCCCTGAGCAGTTCTTC
-	TRBV28	TRBJ1-4	-	CASSLRRATNEKLFF	TGTGCCAGCAGTTTAAGGAGGGCAACTAATGAAAAACTGTTTTTT
-	TRBV11-3	TRBJ2-7	-	CASSIGRSSYEQYF	TGTGCCAGCAGCATCGGACGCAGCTCCTACGAGCAGTACTTC
-	TRBV27	TRBJ2-5	TRBD2	CASSPLVSGSETQYF	TGTGCCAGCAGTCCCCTTGTTAGCGGGAGCGAGACCCAGTACTTC
few	TRBV2	TRBJ1-3	-	CATSGAGNTIYF	TGTGCCACCTCAGGGGCTGGAAACACCATATATTTT
-	TRBV6-4	TRBJ1-2	-	CASSVDGEGGYGYTF	TGTGCCAGCAGTGTGGACGGAGAGGGGGGCTATGGCTACACCTTC
-	TRBV7-6	TRBJ2-7	TRBD1	CASSPTGTGKQYF	TGTGCCAGCAGCCCCACCGGGACAGGGAAGCAGTACTTC
-	TRBV10-3	TRBJ2-1	-	CAISEGPYNEQFF	TGTGCCATCAGTGAGGGACCCTACAATGAGCAGTTCTTC
-	TRBV11-3	TRBJ2-1	TRBD2	CASSLAAGPYNEQFF	TGTGCCAGCAGCTTAGCAGCGGGACCTTACAATGAGCAGTTCTTC